Below are 12 T cell receptor beta chains sequenced from a single sample in a study of T cell clusters in autoimmune cytopenias. Multiplex touch-down PCR amplified TRB using TRB-A and TRB-B pools in one tube. TCRdb reprocessed the multiplex PCR reads and reports one entry per CDR3 protein, with no DNA. This sample contains under 3,500 distinct CDR3 sequences. Each sample's input was roughly 230 ng genomic DNA, 35,000 to 40,000 genome equivalents. In addition, the sample was reused for a study of T cell repertoires in aging, cancer and after chemotherapy.

Material: peripheral blood. These receptors all stem from a human donor in good health.

The genes are TRBV4-3 and TRBJ2-1; the TCRdb D gene call, TRBD1, has no DNA to confirm it. Germline CDR1 reads LGHNA; CDR2 reads YSLEER. The CDR3 is 14 residues long. The chain's CDR3 is CASTGTGGPYEQFF.

The rearrangement uses TRBV4-3 and TRBJ1-4; without DNA, the TCRdb call of TRBD1 cannot be checked. This CDR3 is 16 amino acids long. Germline V gene data show CDR1 as LGHNA and CDR2 as YSLEER. CDR3 sequence reads: CASSQGLGTGNEKLFF.

Frequency places this clonotype as medium-sized (0.01 to 0.1%). The chain carries TRBV7-9 and TRBJ2-7; lacking DNA, the TRBD2 call made by TCRdb goes unchecked. CDR1 and CDR2 from the germline V gene are SEHNR and FQNEAQ (reference sequence). There are 16 residues in the CDR3. The CDR3 region is CASSLGLGLALYEQYF.

This clonotype counts as medium-sized by frequency. The CDR3 protein is CASSPSTDTQYF. The chain is built from TRBV7-2 and TRBJ2-3. The length of the CDR3 is 12 residues. The germline gives CDR1 SGHTA, CDR2 FQGNSA.

This chain connects TRBV9 to TRBJ2-3. The CDR3 totals 12 residues. The germline V gene encodes CDR1 SGDLS and CDR2 YYNGEE. The CDR3 region is CASSVLADTQYF.

This clonotype is deemed medium-sized by its frequency. The chain is built from TRBV4-2 and TRBJ2-1; TCRdb outputs TRBD1, but without DNA this stays unchecked. CDR3 length: 13 amino acids. Per germline, CDR1 LGHNA and CDR2 YNFKEQ. The CDR3 region is CASSQDWGDEQFF.

This clonotype is medium-sized (0.01 to 0.1%) by frequency. The genes are TRBV6-2 or TRBV6-3 and TRBJ2-1. The CDR3 spans 14 residues. Germline V gene sequence: CDR1 MNHEY, CDR2 SVGEGT. CDR3 in amino acids: CASSYSIDYNEQFF.

According to its frequency, this clonotype is medium-sized (0.01 to 0.1%). The chain carries TRBV7-9 and TRBJ2-7; TCRdb's assignment of TRBD2 cannot be checked, as there is no DNA. This CDR3 is 13 amino acids long. The V gene's germline CDR1 is SEHNR and CDR2 FQNEAQ (reference sequence). The CDR3 sequence: CASSRHASYEQYF.

The chain has TRBV13 and TRBJ2-5. Per the germline V gene, CDR1 is PRHDT and CDR2 is FYEKMQ (reference sequence). The CDR3 spans 14 residues. The CDR3 spells CASSDPGTTKTQYF.

Considering frequency, this clonotype is medium-sized. The CDR3 protein is CASSGLAGGQETQYF. V usage is TRBV6-1 and J usage is TRBJ2-5; TCRdb returns TRBD2, unconfirmable since there is no DNA. The CDR3 extends over 15 amino acids. Germline CDR1 MNHNS, CDR2 SASEGT.

The chain employs TRBV2 and TRBJ2-7; without DNA, the TCRdb call of TRBD1 cannot be checked. This CDR3 contains 14 residues. Per the germline V gene, CDR1 is SNHLY and CDR2 is FYNNEI. CDR3 in amino acids: CASSVQGMSYEQYF.

The chain combines TRBV4-3 with TRBJ1-4; TCRdb selects TRBD1, and the lack of DNA leaves this call unchecked. The CDR3 has 17 amino acids. The germline V gene encodes CDR1 LGHNA and CDR2 YSLEER. CDR3 region: CASSQEPGGHTNEKLFF.